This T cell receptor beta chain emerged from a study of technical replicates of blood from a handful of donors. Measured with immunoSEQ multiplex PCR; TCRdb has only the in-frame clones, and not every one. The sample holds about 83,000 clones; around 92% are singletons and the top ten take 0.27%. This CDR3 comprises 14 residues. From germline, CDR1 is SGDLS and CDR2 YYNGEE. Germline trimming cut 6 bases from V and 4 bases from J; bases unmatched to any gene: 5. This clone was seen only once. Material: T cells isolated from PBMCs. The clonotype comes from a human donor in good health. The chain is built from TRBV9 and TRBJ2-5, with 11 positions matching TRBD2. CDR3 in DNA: TGTGCCAGCACCGGAACTAGCGGGAGAGAGACCCAGTACTTC. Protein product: CASTGTSGRETQYF.